This T cell receptor beta chain was captured by sequencing in a study of T cell clonality in common variable immunodeficiency. About this clone: Its target is not known. The CDR3 extends 3 residues past the end of the read, so its final part is completed from the germline J gene.

The study's findings and limits: In common variable immunodeficiency, TCR beta chains reportedly carried fewer deletions and N-nucleotide insertions. TCRbeta clonality was increased in CVID versus healthy controls.

Replacement immunoglobulin had been given to every CVID subject for at least one year. Donors gave about 5 to 9 ml heparinized peripheral whole blood. CDR3 length: 14 amino acids. V was shortened by 5 bases and J by 5 bases, with 16 bases between the two germline ends. CDR1 PRHDT and CDR2 FYEKMQ come from the germline V gene (reference sequence). Sequenced by immunoSEQ multiplex PCR; TCRdb stores in-frame clones only, minus some. The table lists 40,000 or so clones, with no singletons. Material: peripheral blood mononuclear cells. This receptor was identified in a human donor with common variable immunodeficiency. The rearrangement joins TRBV13 to TRBJ2-7, with D maybe TRBD2 (5 bases). The part of the CDR3 DNA that was read is TGTGCCAGCAGCACCCTAGGAGGCCTCGACGAG. This codes for CASSTLGGLDE. The full CDR3 sequence reads CASSTLGGLDEQYF.